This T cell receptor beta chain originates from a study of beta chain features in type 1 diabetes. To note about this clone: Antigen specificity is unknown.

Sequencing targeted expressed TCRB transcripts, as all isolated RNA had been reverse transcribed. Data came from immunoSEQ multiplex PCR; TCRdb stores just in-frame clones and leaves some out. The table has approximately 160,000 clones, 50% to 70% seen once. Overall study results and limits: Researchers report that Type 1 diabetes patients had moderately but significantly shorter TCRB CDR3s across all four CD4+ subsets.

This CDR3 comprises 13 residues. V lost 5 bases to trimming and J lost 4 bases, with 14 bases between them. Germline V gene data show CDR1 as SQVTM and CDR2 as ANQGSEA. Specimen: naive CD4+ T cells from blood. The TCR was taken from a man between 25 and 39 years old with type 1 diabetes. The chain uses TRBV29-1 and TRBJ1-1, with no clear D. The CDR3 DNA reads TGCAGCGTTCGATGGATAGAAGGCACTGAAGCTTTCTTT. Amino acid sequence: CSVRWIEGTEAFF.